This entry describes one T cell receptor (beta chain). This clonotype was counted ten times or more. Its antigen has not been determined. No much larger clone exists at a distance of one base, and base qualities are not known. TCRdb shows the sequencer as Illumina HiSeq 2500. TCR beta libraries were prepared by quantitative 5'-RACE with molecular barcodes. The study's processing was this. A new computational method, built on a probabilistic model of VDJ rearrangement, was used to identify disease-linked TCR variants. The public reads were run again by TCRdb, first through fastp at Q25 and then through MiXCR, and only productive beta chains were kept. CDR3 protein duplicates are merged, each entry listing the most common genes and DNA. These V and J calls rely on TCRdb rather than the paper's analysis. Recorded for this sample are about 240,000 distinct CDR3 sequences; 9.5% to 12% of them occurred a single time. In total, the top ten clones hold less than 7.5% of the sample.

Cut back by 6 bases and 8 bases, the V and J ends lie 8 bases apart. The germline V gene (reference sequence) specifies DFQATT as CDR1 and SNEGSKA as CDR2. The CDR3, cysteine through phenylalanine, is 10 amino acids long. Only the CDR3 DNA stays, 30 bases, in frame from base 1. These data come from a study of CD8 T cells in ankylosing spondylitis listed by TCRdb under 2017. Regarding the research as a whole: The study profiled T cell receptor beta repertoires in healthy donors and ankylosing spondylitis patients to find disease-linked TCR variants. The full study cohort was made up of about 25 ankylosing spondylitis patients and more than 90 healthy donors. Samples of peripheral blood were taken, and for ankylosing spondylitis patients, synovial fluid was collected as well. Points the paper makes about the study in general: Blood from ankylosing spondylitis patients appeared to be characterized by a TCR beta motif composed of eight or nine highly homologous amino acid variants. The disease-linked clones had a CD8+ phenotype and were found at relatively low frequencies in peripheral blood. Some motif variants had previously been reported in the synovial fluid and blood of reactive arthritis patients, which suggests shared mechanisms of disease initiation. The disease-linked clones were reported as significantly enriched in matched synovial fluid samples from ankylosing spondylitis patients.

The sequence is built from TRBV20-1 and TRBJ1-5, with the D gene too uncertain to name. The TCR comes from a male donor with ankylosing spondylitis or in good health (not recorded which). The sequencing sample was made of blood, either unsorted or a sorted T cell fraction (not recorded which). The CDR3 is CSARREPQHF. The DNA is TGCAGTGCCAGACGAGAGCCCCAGCATTTT.